This passage covers 3 T cell receptor beta chains from one sample sequenced in a study of regulatory T cells in long-lasting Graves disease. Construction of the TCR beta libraries employed iRepertoire HTBI primers in conjunction with Arm-PCR of CDR3 regions. MiXCR, applied by TCRdb to the multiplex PCR reads, yields one record per CDR3 protein. Of 200,000 to 250,000 distinct CDR3 sequences in the sample, roughly 19% were seen once. Documented time point: newly diagnosed GD, antithyroid drugs for less than 3 months. PBMC-derived RNA was used for the TCR library. These data were also filed under a second study, of T cells in Graves' hyperthyroidism and ophthalmopathy.

The specimen was peripheral blood mononuclear cells (PBMCs), collected at new diagnosis, from a patient treated with antithyroid drugs. These receptors were collected from a woman younger than 45 with Graves disease.

In this sample, this clonotype turned up a few times. Sequence at one end of the junction differs from germline and may be a read error. The chain uses TRBV9 and TRBJ2-1, with D perhaps matching TRBD1 (5 bases). The CDR3 is 13 residues long. Germline V gene sequence: CDR1 SGDLS, CDR2 YYNGEE. CDR3 protein: CASSAQTGNEQLF. The CDR3, as DNA: TGTGCCAGCAGCGCGCAAACAGGAAATGAGCAGCTCTTC. Full variable domain (rest looked up from reference TRBV9 and TRBJ2-1): DSGVTQTPKHLITATGQRVTLRCSPRSGDLSVYWYQQSLDQGLQFLIQYYNGEERAKGNILERFSAQQFPDLHSELNLSSLELGDSALYFCASSAQTGNEQLFGPGTRLTVL.

This clonotype came up many times. The rearrangement uses TRBV11-2 and TRBJ1-3; D is ambiguous. Germline V gives CDR1 SGHAT, CDR2 FQNNGV. V lost 5 bases and J lost 4, with 9 bases in between. CDR3 length: 13 residues. The CDR3 DNA sequence: TGTGCCAGCAGCCCATCGTACGGAAACACCATATATTTT. Translated, it gives CASSPSYGNTIYF.

This chain joins TRBV12-3 or TRBV12-4 and TRBJ2-3; 15 bases align to TRBD2. CDR3 length equals 16 residues. V shed 5 bases and J 4 bases; nucleotides not matched to a gene: 4. In DNA, the CDR3 is TGTGCCAGCAGTGGACTAGCGGGAGGGCTGGCAGATACGCAGTATTTT. Its protein is CASSGLAGGLADTQYF.